Sequencing of this T cell receptor (beta chain) was carried out in a study of control samples from healthy donors and cancer patients. Here immunoSEQ multiplex PCR was the method, and the copy in TCRdb shows in-frame clones only, minus some. This sample has about 88,000 clones, with 93% found just once. Deletions cut 3 bases from V and 4 bases from J, with 20 bases between. The germline V gene encodes CDR1 SGHRS and CDR2 YFSETQ. This CDR3 has 16 residues. This clone was observed a single time. V gene TRBV5-1 combines with J gene TRBJ2-7; D ambiguous. The sequence derives from a young man in good health. The specimen sequenced was blood. CDR3 protein: CASSSQDGRLGYEQYF. The CDR3 region has the DNA TGCGCCAGCAGCTCCCAGGACGGACGCTTAGGGTACGAGCAGTACTTC.